This T cell receptor beta chain was documented in a study of T cell repertoires in cytomegalovirus infection. Findings and limits, study-wide: Totalled public TCR beta family frequency picked out people who carried CMV plus the relevant HLA. Dominating the ex vivo response were HLA-C-restricted CMV-specific TCR beta clonotypes.

The sample holds a few counts of this clonotype. Its target is unknown. TCRdb processed the reads anew with MiXCR; each CDR3 protein has one entry. The sample yields some 320,000 distinct CDR3 sequences, about 27% seen once. The CDR3 extends over 13 amino acids. Germline trimming cut 6 bases from V and 6 bases from J; bases unmatched to any gene: 7. CDR1 is DFQATT and CDR2 is SNEGSKA in the germline V gene (reference sequence). This receptor was taken from a human donor in good health (CMV status not recorded). Some clones in this sample may be carry-over from other donors' samples. The source material was cultured PBMCs, sampled from culture after CMV antigen stimulation. V usage is TRBV20-1 and J usage is TRBJ2-2; TRBD2 matches at 7 bases. The chain's CDR3 is CSARPGLAGELFF. CDR3 nucleotides: TGCAGTGCCCGGCCTGGACTAGCCGGGGAGCTGTTTTTT.